Following are 16 T cell receptor beta chains from one sample sequenced in a study of blood T cells in healthy people across ages. Primed by a sample-barcoded 5' primer and a J-beta primer mix, a second PCR proceeded for roughly 7 to 12 cycles. From the 5' RACE reads, TCRdb called clonotypes with MiXCR, one entry per CDR3 protein. Of about 1 million distinct CDR3 sequences listed, over 35% are singletons. Material: blood. Receptor source: a woman aged 60 to 75 in good health.

V is TRBV5-1 and J is TRBJ2-7, with D possibly matching TRBD2 (5 bases). Near its end, the DNA agrees better with TRBJ2-5, so the J call may be wrong. The V gene's germline CDR1 is SGHRS and CDR2 YFSETQ. CDR3 length: 13 residues. In DNA form, the CDR3 reads TGCGCCAGCAGCATGGTGGGAGAGGGGACCCAGTACTTC. Translated: CASSMVGEGTQYF.

V and J are TRBV6-1 and TRBJ1-5; no definite D call. The V and J ends lost 2 bases and 3 bases respectively, with 14 bases between them. Germline V gene lookup returns CDR1 MNHNS and CDR2 SASEGT. CDR3 size: 16 residues. The CDR3, as DNA: TGTGCCAGCAGTGAACCCCCCGCAGGAAACAATCAGCCCCAGCATTTT. This translates into CASSEPPAGNNQPQHF.

V and J are TRBV27 and TRBJ2-7; 8 nucleotides align to TRBD1. There are 13 residues in the CDR3. Germline-derived CDR1 and CDR2 are MNHEY and SMNVEV (reference sequence). The V gene end was trimmed by 4 bases and the J gene end by 5 bases; junction bases not matched to a gene: 4. The DNA for the CDR3 is TGTGCCAGCAGTTGGTCAGGGGGCAACGAGCAGTACTTC. Residues: CASSWSGGNEQYF.

The rearrangement joins TRBV11-1 to TRBJ2-7, with D tentatively TRBD2 (6 bases). The length of the CDR3 is 23 residues. Germline lookup yields CDR1 SGHAT and CDR2 FQDESV (reference sequence). V shed 2 bases and J shed 4 bases, with 39 bases lying between them. The CDR3 DNA reads as TGTGCCAGCAGCTTATGGGTTCCCCTCACACTTACAGCTGGAGGCGGGGAGGTGTACGAGCAGTACTTC. Its protein product is CASSLWVPLTLTAGGGEVYEQYF.

The V and J genes are TRBV27 and TRBJ2-2; D may be TRBD1 (7 bases). Trimming pared 6 bases from V and 3 bases from J, leaving 11 bases between. This CDR3 is built from 14 residues. Germline values: CDR1 MNHEY, CDR2 SMNVEV (reference sequence). The CDR3 DNA follows: TGTGCCAGCAGGACAGGGACTTACACCGGGGAGCTGTTTTTT. As protein: CASRTGTYTGELFF.

The V and J genes are TRBV6-2 or TRBV6-3 and TRBJ2-2; maybe TRBD2 (6 bases). V lost 2 bases, J lost 6 bases, and 10 bases lay in between. The CDR3 loop spans 14 amino acids. CDR1 and CDR2 from the germline V gene are MNHEY and SVGEGT. The CDR3 reads CASSYRSGAGELFF. The CDR3 DNA follows: TGTGCCAGCAGTTACCGCTCGGGAGCCGGGGAGCTGTTTTTT.

This clonotype was seen only a few times. This chain uses TRBV29-1 with TRBJ2-7; D is unclear. The V end was cut by 5 bases, the J end by 1 base, with 12 bases between. The V gene's germline CDR1 is SQVTM and CDR2 ANQGSEA. This CDR3 is built from 13 residues. The CDR3 is CSVLPQVSYEQYF. The CDR3 bases are TGCAGCGTTCTTCCTCAGGTTTCCTACGAGCAGTACTTC.

The V call is TRBV7-6, the J call TRBJ2-7; TRBD1 agrees at 8 bases. The CDR3 consists of 14 residues. V was pared by 11 bases and J by 2 bases, with 11 bases of the junction left unmatched. In germline, CDR1 is SGHVS, CDR2 FNYEAQ. As DNA, the CDR3 is TGTGCCTCCCAGCCGCGACAGGGGACCTACGAGCAGTACTTC. Protein sequence: CASQPRQGTYEQYF. The complete variable domain, with remaining parts taken from reference TRBV7-6 and TRBJ2-7, reads GAGVSQSPRYKVTKRGQDVALRCDPISGHVSLYWYRQALGQGPEFLTYFNYEAQQDKSGLPNDRFSAERPEGSISTLTIQRTEQRDSAMYRCASQPRQGTYEQYFGPGTRLTVT.

The chain recombines TRBV2 with TRBJ2-7; D is unresolved. Trimming cost V 8 bases and J 6 bases, with 11 bases left between them. The CDR3 runs to 11 residues. Per the germline V gene, CDR1 is SNHLY and CDR2 is FYNNEI. As DNA, the CDR3 is TGTGCCAGCTACGGCGGCCGCGAGCAGTACTTC. Translation gives CASYGGREQYF. The full variable domain, in which reference TRBV2 and TRBJ2-7 provide the parts outside the CDR3, is EPEVTQTPSHQVTQMGQEVILRCVPISNHLYFYWYRQILGQKVEFLVSFYNNEISEKSEIFDDQFSVERPDGSNFTLKIRSTKLEDSAMYFCASYGGREQYFGPGTRLTVT.

The chain carries TRBV6-2 or TRBV6-3 and TRBJ2-1; 7 nucleotides agree with TRBD1. Germline CDR1 reads MNHEY; CDR2 reads SVGEGT. V was pared by 7 bases and J by 5 bases, with 11 bases of the junction left unmatched. The CDR3 runs to 15 residues. The CDR3 reads CASNLHRGFDNEQFF. The CDR3 bases are TGTGCCAGCAACCTTCACAGGGGTTTCGACAATGAGCAGTTCTTC.

Here the CDR3 DNA reads TGCAGTGCTGCTACGGGACTAGCGGGAGCCGGCTCCTACAATGAGCAGTTCTTC. Translating it yields CSAATGLAGAGSYNEQFF. The chain uses TRBV20-1 and TRBJ2-1; 14 bases align to TRBD2. The CDR3 consists of 18 residues. The V gene's germline CDR1 is DFQATT and CDR2 SNEGSKA (reference sequence). V trimming: 5 bases; J trimming: 0 bases; junction bases outside the gene matches: 9.

Only a few counts were recorded for this clonotype. V gene TRBV28 combines with J gene TRBJ2-7, with D possibly matching TRBD1 (6 bases). Deletions cut 10 bases from V and 3 bases from J, with 16 bases between. Germline V gene data show CDR1 as MDHEN and CDR2 as SYDVKM. The CDR3 consists of 13 residues. CDR3 region: CATQQGALYEQYF. The CDR3 coding sequence is TGTGCCACCCAACAGGGAGCCCTCTACGAGCAGTACTTC.

V usage is TRBV27 and J usage is TRBJ2-1, with TRBD2 matching over 11 bases. Germline loops: CDR1 MNHEY, CDR2 SMNVEV (reference sequence). With V trimmed by 3 bases and J by 6 bases, 7 bases remained unmatched. This CDR3 spans 16 amino acids. Here the CDR3 DNA reads TGTGCCAGCAGTTTCCTCACTAGCGGGAGTACCAATGAGCAGTTCTTC. The encoded protein is CASSFLTSGSTNEQFF.

This clonotype was detected a few times. The chain links TRBV27 to TRBJ2-5; weak D call: TRBD2 (5 bases). The CDR3 sequence is 17 residues long. The V end lost 2 bases, the J end lost 1 base, and 17 bases lay between the germline ends. CDR1 is MNHEY, CDR2 SMNVEV, per germline (reference sequence). The CDR3 loop is CASSLNIGVSLQETQYF. CDR3 nucleotides: TGTGCCAGCAGTTTAAATATCGGGGTATCCCTCCAAGAGACCCAGTACTTC.

V is TRBV25-1 and J is TRBJ1-5; D may be TRBD1 (5 bases). The ends were cut back, 1 base at V and 5 bases at J, with 12 bases in the middle. The CDR3 spans 15 residues. Germline V gene sequence: CDR1 MGHDK, CDR2 SYGVNS. CDR3 DNA: TGTGCCAGCAGTGAATCGGGGGGATCTGATCAGCCCCAGCATTTT. This codes for CASSESGGSDQPQHF.

This clonotype turned up a few times. CDR3 DNA: TGCGCCAGCAGCCGGACAGGACTAGCGGGATACGAGCAGTACTTC. The encoded protein is CASSRTGLAGYEQYF. V is TRBV5-1 and J is TRBJ2-5; 12 bases map to TRBD2. The J call may not be correct, given that the DNA end is closer to TRBJ2-7. There are 15 residues in the CDR3. Per germline, CDR1 SGHRS and CDR2 YFSETQ.